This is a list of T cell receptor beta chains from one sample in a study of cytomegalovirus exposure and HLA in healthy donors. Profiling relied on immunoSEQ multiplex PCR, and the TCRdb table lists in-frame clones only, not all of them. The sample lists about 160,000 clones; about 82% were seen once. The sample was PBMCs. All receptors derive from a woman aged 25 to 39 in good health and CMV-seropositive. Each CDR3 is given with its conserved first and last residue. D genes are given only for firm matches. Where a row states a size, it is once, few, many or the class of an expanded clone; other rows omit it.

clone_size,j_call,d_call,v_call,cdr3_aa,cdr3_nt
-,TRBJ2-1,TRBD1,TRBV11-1,CASSWGATGGMSNEQFF,TGTGCCAGCAGCTGGGGGGCGACAGGGGGGATGAGTAATGAGCAGTTCTTC
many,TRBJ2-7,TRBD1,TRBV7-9,CASSLILTGGSYEQYF,TGTGCCAGCAGCTTAATTTTAACAGGGGGGTCCTACGAGCAGTACTTC
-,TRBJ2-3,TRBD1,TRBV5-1,CASSSHIPGQGRPVTQYF,TGCGCCAGCAGCTCACACATCCCGGGACAGGGACGCCCGGTTACGCAGTATTTT
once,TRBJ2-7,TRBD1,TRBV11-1,CASSHKGTGSYEQYF,TGTGCCAGCAGCCACAAGGGGACAGGTTCCTACGAGCAGTACTTC
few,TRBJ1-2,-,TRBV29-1,CSVHNWVGAQGYTF,TGCAGCGTTCACAATTGGGTAGGGGCCCAGGGCTACACCTTC
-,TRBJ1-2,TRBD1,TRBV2,CASRGGTGNSGYTF,TGTGCCAGCAGGGGCGGGACAGGGAACTCTGGCTACACCTTC
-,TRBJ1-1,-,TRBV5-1,CASSELTGHLNTEAFF,TGCGCCAGCAGCGAATTAACAGGGCACCTAAACACTGAAGCTTTCTTT
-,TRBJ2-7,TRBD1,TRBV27,CASQPGQWSYEQYF,TGTGCCAGCCAACCGGGACAGTGGTCCTACGAGCAGTACTTC
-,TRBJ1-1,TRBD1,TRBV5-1,CASSLGVWAGGYTEAFF,TGCGCCAGCAGCTTGGGGGTCTGGGCAGGGGGGTACACTGAAGCTTTCTTT
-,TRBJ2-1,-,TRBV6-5,CASSYRGEQFF,TGTGCCAGCAGTTATCGGGGTGAGCAGTTCTTC
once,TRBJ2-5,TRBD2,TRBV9,CASSVGPNSGGAWETQYF,TGTGCCAGCAGCGTAGGCCCCAATAGCGGGGGGGCCTGGGAGACCCAGTACTTC
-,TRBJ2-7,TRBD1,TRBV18,CASSTLGQGSYEQYF,TGTGCCAGCTCAACCCTGGGACAGGGATCCTACGAGCAGTACTTC
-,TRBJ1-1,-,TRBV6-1,CASTVQGPNTEAFF,TGTGCCAGCACCGTACAGGGTCCGAACACTGAAGCTTTCTTT
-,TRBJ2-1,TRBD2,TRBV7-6,CASSPSGGVYNEQFF,TGTGCCAGCAGCCCTAGCGGGGGGGTATACAATGAGCAGTTCTTC
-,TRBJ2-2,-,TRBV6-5,CASSYSALTGELFF,TGTGCCAGCAGTTACTCGGCCCTTACCGGGGAGCTGTTTTTT